The clone carrying this TCR beta chain was detected ten times or more. No antigen is known for it. The CDR3 spans 14 residues. Looked up from germline, CDR1 is DFQATT and CDR2 is SNEGSKA (reference sequence). Germline trimming cut 6 bases from V and 6 bases from J; bases unmatched to any gene: 9. The data are from a study of T cells in Graves' hyperthyroidism and ophthalmopathy. General study findings and limits: Most clonotypes that expanded in the thyroid above 0.001 also showed up in blood.

RNA transcripts provided the source from which TCR beta CDR3 regions were amplified. Using the HTBI primer set, a first-round RT-PCR was run on the TCR CDR3. TCRdb re-derived calls from the multiplex PCR reads in MiXCR, one entry per CDR3 protein. This sample has 500,000 to 750,000 distinct CDR3 sequences, with approximately 14% found just once. V and J are TRBV20-1 and TRBJ2-1; 9 nucleotides match TRBD2. The TCR originated in a woman under 40 with Graves' hyperthyroidism. The specimen was blood. This CDR3 is CSAAIAGVFNEQFF. For the CDR3, the DNA is TGCAGTGCGGCAATAGCGGGAGTGTTCAATGAGCAGTTCTTC.